Each of the 4 T cell receptor beta chains below was sequenced from the same sample in a study. Via MiXCR, TCRdb re-called the 5' RACE reads, giving one row per CDR3 protein. The sample consists of around 44,000 distinct CDR3 sequences, approximately 30% of them appearing once. The sample comprised tumor-infiltrating memory CD4+ T cells sorted from the breast tumor. Subset defined: memory CD4+ T cells, CD4+CD45RO+CD25-. The receptors shown here come from a female donor with breast cancer.

This clonotype was picked up a small number of times. At one end, the junction sequence differs from germline, possibly due to a read error. J is TRBJ2-1 and V is TRBV10-3; TRBD2 aligns across 11 bases. Germline CDR1 and CDR2: ENHRY and SYGVKD. The CDR3 has 14 residues. CDR3 DNA: TGTGCCATCAATGAGGGACTAGCGGACAATGAGCAGTTCTTC. Translating gives CAINEGLADNEQFF.

In its sample, this clonotype ranks as medium-sized. The gene calls are TRBV29-1 and TRBJ2-2; D may be TRBD1 (5 bases). The germline V and J ends were trimmed by 5 bases and 7 bases, with 14 bases remaining between them. The CDR3 has 13 residues. CDR1 SQVTM and CDR2 ANQGSEA come from the germline V gene. DNA for the CDR3: TGCAGCGTTCAAGGGGCGCAGGACGGGGAGCTGTTTTTT. It yields the protein CSVQGAQDGELFF.

This clonotype showed up many times. The J gene is TRBJ2-1, the V gene TRBV4-2; 11 nucleotides match TRBD2. V shed 1 base and J 5 bases; nucleotides not matched to a gene: 4. Germline V gives CDR1 LGHNA, CDR2 YNFKEQ. CDR3 size: 16 residues. The CDR3 sequence is CASSQVTSGIHNEQFF. The CDR3 bases are TGTGCCAGCAGCCAAGTGACTAGCGGGATCCACAATGAGCAGTTCTTC.

V is TRBV18 and J is TRBJ2-5; D is possibly TRBD1 or TRBD2 (5 bases each). The CDR3 is 13 residues long. The germline V gene encodes CDR1 KGHSH and CDR2 LQKENI. V lost 5 bases to trimming and J lost 5 bases, with 12 bases between them. CDR3 loop: CASSSGQKETQYF. For the CDR3, the DNA is TGTGCCAGCTCATCGGGGCAAAAGGAGACCCAGTACTTC.